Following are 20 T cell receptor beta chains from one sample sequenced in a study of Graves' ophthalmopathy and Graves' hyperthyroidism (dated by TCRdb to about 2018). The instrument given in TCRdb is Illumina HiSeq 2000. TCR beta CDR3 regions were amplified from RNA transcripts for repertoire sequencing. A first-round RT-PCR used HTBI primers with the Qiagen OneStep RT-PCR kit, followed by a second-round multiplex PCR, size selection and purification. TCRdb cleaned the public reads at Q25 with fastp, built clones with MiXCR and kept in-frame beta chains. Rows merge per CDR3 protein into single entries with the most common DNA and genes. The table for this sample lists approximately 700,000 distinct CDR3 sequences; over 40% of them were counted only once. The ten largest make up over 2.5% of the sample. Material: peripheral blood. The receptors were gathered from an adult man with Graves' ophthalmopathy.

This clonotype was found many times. CDR3 DNA: TGTGCCATCAGTGAGCCCAGGGCACTGAACACTGAAGCTTTCTTT. Amino acid sequence: CAISEPRALNTEAFF. This chain links TRBV10-3 with TRBJ1-1; a possible D gene is TRBD1 (5 bases). The CDR3 loop spans 15 amino acids. Deletions cut 2 bases from V and 0 bases from J, with 10 bases between. The germline gives CDR1 ENHRY, CDR2 SYGVKD.

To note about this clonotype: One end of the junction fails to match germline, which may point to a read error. DNA for the CDR3: TGTGCTAGCAGCGCCCACCCGACTTTC. Its translation is CASSAHPTF. The chain uses TRBV9 and TRBJ2-6; D is uncertain. The V gene's germline CDR1 is SGDLS and CDR2 YYNGEE. This CDR3 is 9 amino acids long. Based on the CDR3 plus reference TRBV9 and TRBJ2-6, the full variable domain is DSGVTQTPKHLITATGQRVTLRCSPRSGDLSVYWYQQSLDQGLQFLIQYYNGEERAKGNILERFSAQQFPDLHSELNLSSLELGDSALYFCASSAHPTFGAGSRLTVL.

The chain's CDR3 is CASSGPPGAHYGYTF. The CDR3, as DNA: TGTGCCAGCAGTGGGCCTCCGGGGGCTCACTATGGCTACACCTTC. J is TRBJ1-2 and V is TRBV25-1; tentative D call: TRBD1 (6 bases). Germline values: CDR1 MGHDK, CDR2 SYGVNS. CDR3 length equals 15 residues. V was pared by 4 bases and J by 3 bases, with 15 bases between.

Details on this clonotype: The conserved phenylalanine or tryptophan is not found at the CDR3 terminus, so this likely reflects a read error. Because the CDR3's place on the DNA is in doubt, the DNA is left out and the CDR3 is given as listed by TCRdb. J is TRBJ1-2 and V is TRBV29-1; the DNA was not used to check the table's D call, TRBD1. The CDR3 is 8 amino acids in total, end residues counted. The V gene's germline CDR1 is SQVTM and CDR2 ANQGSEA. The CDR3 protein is CSVGRDRP.

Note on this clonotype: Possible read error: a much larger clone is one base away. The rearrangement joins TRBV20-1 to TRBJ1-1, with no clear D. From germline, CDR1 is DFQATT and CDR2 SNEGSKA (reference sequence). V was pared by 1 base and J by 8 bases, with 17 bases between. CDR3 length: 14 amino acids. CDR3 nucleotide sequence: TGCAGTGCTAGAGGTTGGAGGAGAAAGACGGAAGCTTTCTTT. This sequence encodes CSARGWRRKTEAFF.

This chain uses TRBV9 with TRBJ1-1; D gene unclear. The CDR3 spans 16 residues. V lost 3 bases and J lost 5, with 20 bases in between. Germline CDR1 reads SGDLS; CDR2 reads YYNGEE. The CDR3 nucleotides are TGTGCCAGCAGCGCCCCGACACCGGGCGGACGGACTGAAGCTTTCTTT. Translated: CASSAPTPGGRTEAFF.

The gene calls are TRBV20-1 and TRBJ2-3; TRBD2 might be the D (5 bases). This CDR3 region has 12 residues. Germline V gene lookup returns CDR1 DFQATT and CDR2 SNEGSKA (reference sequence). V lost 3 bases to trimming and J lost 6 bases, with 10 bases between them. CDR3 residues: CSARTGVDTQYF. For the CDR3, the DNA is TGCAGTGCTAGGACCGGGGTCGATACGCAGTATTTT.

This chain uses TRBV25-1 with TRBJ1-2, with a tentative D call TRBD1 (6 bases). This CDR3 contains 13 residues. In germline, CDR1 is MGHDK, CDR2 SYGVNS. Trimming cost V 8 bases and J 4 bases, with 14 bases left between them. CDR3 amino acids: CASVGGQSYGYTF. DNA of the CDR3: TGTGCCAGCGTTGGGGGCCAGTCCTATGGCTACACCTTC.

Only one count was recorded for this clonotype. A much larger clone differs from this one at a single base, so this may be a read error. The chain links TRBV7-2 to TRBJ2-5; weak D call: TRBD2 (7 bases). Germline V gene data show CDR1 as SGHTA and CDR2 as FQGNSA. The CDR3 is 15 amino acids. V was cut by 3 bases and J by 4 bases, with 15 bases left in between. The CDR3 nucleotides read TGTGCCAGCAGCTTTAACTCGGGGGGCTTAGAGACCCAGTACTTC. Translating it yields CASSFNSGGLETQYF.

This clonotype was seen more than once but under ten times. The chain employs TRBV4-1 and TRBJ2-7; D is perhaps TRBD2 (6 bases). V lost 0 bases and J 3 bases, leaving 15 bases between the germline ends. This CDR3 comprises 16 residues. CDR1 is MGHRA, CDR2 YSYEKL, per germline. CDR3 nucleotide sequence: TGCGCCAGCAGCCAAGATTGGACTAACAGGATCTACGAGCAGTACTTC. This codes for CASSQDWTNRIYEQYF.

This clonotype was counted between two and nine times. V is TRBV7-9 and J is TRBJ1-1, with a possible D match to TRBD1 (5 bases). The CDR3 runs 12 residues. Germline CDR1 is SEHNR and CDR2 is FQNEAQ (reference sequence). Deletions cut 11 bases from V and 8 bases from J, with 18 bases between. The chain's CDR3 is CAWSDRTSEAFF. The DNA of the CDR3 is TGTGCCTGGAGCGACCGGACATCGGAAGCTTTCTTT.

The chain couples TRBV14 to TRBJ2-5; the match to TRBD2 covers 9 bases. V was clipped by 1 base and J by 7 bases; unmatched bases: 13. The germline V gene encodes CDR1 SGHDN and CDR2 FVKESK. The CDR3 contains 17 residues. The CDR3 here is CASSQGFLAGASGTQYF. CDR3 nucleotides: TGTGCCAGCAGCCAAGGCTTCTTAGCGGGGGCTTCCGGGACCCAGTACTTC.

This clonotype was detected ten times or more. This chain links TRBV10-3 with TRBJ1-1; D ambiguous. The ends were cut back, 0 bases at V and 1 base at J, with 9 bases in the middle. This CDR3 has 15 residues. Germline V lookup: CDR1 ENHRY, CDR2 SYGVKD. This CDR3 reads CAISESWATNTEAFF. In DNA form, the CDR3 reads TGTGCCATCAGTGAGTCGTGGGCCACGAACACTGAAGCTTTCTTT.

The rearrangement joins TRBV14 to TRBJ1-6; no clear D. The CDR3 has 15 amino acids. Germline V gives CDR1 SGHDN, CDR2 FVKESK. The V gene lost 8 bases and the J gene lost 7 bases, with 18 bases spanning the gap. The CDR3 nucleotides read TGTGCCAGCTCACCCGACGGCAGGTTCAATTCACCCCTCCACTTT. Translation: CASSPDGRFNSPLHF.

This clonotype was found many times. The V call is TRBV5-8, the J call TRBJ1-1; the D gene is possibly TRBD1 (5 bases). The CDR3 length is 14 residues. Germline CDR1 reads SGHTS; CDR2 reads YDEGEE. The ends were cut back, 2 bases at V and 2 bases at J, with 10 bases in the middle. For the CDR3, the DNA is TGTGCCAGCAGCTTTTGGACACCTAACACTGAAGCTTTCTTT. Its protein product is CASSFWTPNTEAFF.

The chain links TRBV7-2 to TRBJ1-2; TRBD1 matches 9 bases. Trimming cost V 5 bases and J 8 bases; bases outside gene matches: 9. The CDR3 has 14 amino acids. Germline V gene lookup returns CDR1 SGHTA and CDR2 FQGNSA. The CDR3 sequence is CASSAGSTGGGYTF. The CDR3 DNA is TGTGCCAGCAGCGCGGGATCTACAGGGGGCGGCTACACCTTC.

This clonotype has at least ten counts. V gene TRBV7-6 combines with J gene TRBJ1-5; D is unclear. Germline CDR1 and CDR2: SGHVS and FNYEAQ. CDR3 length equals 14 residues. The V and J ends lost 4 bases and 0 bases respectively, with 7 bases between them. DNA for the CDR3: TGTGCCAGCAGCTCAGAGTATAGCAATCAGCCCCAGCATTTT. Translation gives CASSSEYSNQPQHF.

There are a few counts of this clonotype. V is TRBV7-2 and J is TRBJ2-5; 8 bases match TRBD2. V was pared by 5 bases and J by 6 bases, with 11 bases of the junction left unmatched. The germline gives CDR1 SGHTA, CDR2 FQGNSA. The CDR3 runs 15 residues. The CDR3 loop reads CASSQFTGTRKTQYF. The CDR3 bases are TGTGCCAGCAGCCAATTCACAGGGACTAGGAAGACCCAGTACTTC.

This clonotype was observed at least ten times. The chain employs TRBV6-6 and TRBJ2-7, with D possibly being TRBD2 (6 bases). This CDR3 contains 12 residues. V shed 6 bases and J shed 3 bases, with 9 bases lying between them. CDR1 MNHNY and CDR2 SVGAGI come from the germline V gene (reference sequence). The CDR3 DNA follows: TGTGCCAGCAGGACGGGGGTCTACGAGCAGTACTTC. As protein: CASRTGVYEQYF.

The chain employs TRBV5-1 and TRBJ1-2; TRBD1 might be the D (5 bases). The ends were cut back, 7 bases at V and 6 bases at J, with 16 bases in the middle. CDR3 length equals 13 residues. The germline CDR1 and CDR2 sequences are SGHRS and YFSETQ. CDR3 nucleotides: TGCGCCAGCTGGGACGGCGGTTTCGATGGCTACACCTTC. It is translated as CASWDGGFDGYTF.